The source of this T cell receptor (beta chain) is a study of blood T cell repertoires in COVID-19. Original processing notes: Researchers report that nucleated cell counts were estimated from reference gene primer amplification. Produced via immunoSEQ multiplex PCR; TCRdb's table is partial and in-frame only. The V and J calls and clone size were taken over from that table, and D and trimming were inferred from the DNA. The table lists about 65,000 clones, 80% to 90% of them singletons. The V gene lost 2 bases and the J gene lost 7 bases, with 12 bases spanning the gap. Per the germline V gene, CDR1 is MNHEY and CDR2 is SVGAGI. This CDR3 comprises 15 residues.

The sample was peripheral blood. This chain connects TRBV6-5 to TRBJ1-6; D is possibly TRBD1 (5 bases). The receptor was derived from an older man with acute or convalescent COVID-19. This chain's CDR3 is CASSYGAGLNSPLHF. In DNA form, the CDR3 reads TGTGCCAGCAGTTACGGGGCCGGGCTGAATTCACCCCTCCACTTT.